The rows below give T cell receptor beta chains drawn from one sample of a study of blood T cells in healthy people across ages. TCRdb re-analysed the 5' RACE reads in MiXCR, keeping a single row per CDR3 protein. The repertoire has around 1.5 million distinct CDR3 sequences, approximately 60% of them found once; the top ten carry 6.5% to 8.5%. Sequenced material: blood. These TCRs come from a man younger than 30 in good health. Each CDR3 is given with its conserved first and last residue. A D gene is named only where the DNA matches it firmly. Clone size, where shown, is once, few, many, or a class for clones that have expanded.

V gene	clone size	D gene	J gene	CDR3 DNA	CDR3 protein
TRBV20-1	.	.	TRBJ2-1	TGCAGTGCTAGAGATACGGGACACAGGGACGGCAATGAGCAGTTCTTC	CSARDTGHRDGNEQFF
TRBV4-3	.	TRBD2	TRBJ2-3	TGCGCCAGCAGCCAAGGCGGGACTAAGGCGCAGTATTTT	CASSQGGTKAQYF
TRBV12-3/TRBV12-4	.	TRBD2	TRBJ2-1	TGTGCCAGCAGTTTTGCGGGAGAAGGTAATGAGCAGTTCTTC	CASSFAGEGNEQFF
TRBV20-1	few	TRBD2	TRBJ2-7	TGCAGTGCTCATCCCCGGACTAGCGGCCGCTACGAGCAGTACTTC	CSAHPRTSGRYEQYF
TRBV29-1	.	.	TRBJ1-2	TGCAGCGTTGACAAGGGTGCTGGCTACACCTTC	CSVDKGAGYTF
TRBV28	.	.	TRBJ1-2	TGTGCCAGCAGTTCCTACGCGGGGGTTTTAAACTATGGCTACACCTTC	CASSSYAGVLNYGYTF
TRBV24-1	.	.	TRBJ1-5	TGTGCCACCAGTGCCCCCGGGGTTGAGCAGCCCCAGCATTTT	CATSAPGVEQPQHF
TRBV20-1	.	.	TRBJ1-1	TGCAGTGCTAAACACGAGAACACTGAAGCTTTCTTT	CSAKHENTEAFF
TRBV20-1	.	.	TRBJ2-7	TGCAGTGCTAGTTGGGAATCCTCCTACGAGCAGTACTTC	CSASWESSYEQYF
TRBV6-2/TRBV6-3	.	.	TRBJ1-2	TGTGCCAGCAGAAAGGGACAACGGATCTATGGCTACACCTTC	CASRKGQRIYGYTF
TRBV5-1	.	.	TRBJ2-7	TGCGCCAGCAGCTTTGGTCCTCTGTTCGGGAGTACAGGGTCCGAGCAGTACTTC	CASSFGPLFGSTGSEQYF
TRBV7-9	few	TRBD1	TRBJ2-7	TGTGCCAGCAGTCCCCCGGGACAGGATCCCTACGAGCAGTACTTC	CASSPPGQDPYEQYF
TRBV12-3/TRBV12-4	.	.	TRBJ2-3	TGTGCCAGCACCCTGGAGGGGAGGATCACAGATACGCAGTATTTT	CASTLEGRITDTQYF
TRBV7-9	.	.	TRBJ2-3	TGTGCCAGCAGCTTAGAAAGATTCACAGATACGCAGTATTTT	CASSLERFTDTQYF
TRBV20-1	once	TRBD1	TRBJ1-1	TGCAGTGCTAGGGGGGACAGGAACACTGAAGCTTTCTTT	CSARGDRNTEAFF
TRBV20-1	.	.	TRBJ1-4	TGCAGTGCTAGAGATAACAGATTTAATGAAAAACTGTTTTTT	CSARDNRFNEKLFF
TRBV7-2	few	.	TRBJ2-7	TGTGCCAGCAGTACCGGACTCCCCTACGAGCAGTACTTC	CASSTGLPYEQYF
TRBV4-1	.	.	TRBJ1-1	TGCGCCAGCAGCCAAGATCCCGTTGCGGCTGAAGCTTTCTTT	CASSQDPVAAEAFF
TRBV4-1	few	.	TRBJ2-1	TGCGCCAGCAGCCAAGTTGCTGGGGTCCAGGGTGAGCAGTTCTTC	CASSQVAGVQGEQFF
TRBV5-6	few	.	TRBJ2-3	TGTGCCAGCAGCTGGGGCGTGGGTACGCAGTATTTT	CASSWGVGTQYF
TRBV7-2	.	.	TRBJ2-3	TGTGCCAGCGGCTTTGGCCCTAGCACAGATACGCAGTATTTT	CASGFGPSTDTQYF
TRBV11-2	.	.	TRBJ2-7	TGTGCCAGCAGCTACGGCCCTGGAGGGGCGTACGAGCAGTACTTC	CASSYGPGGAYEQYF
TRBV5-1	few	TRBD2	TRBJ2-1	TGCGCCAGCAGCCCGGATCCCCGGACTAGCTATGAGCAGTTCTTC	CASSPDPRTSYEQFF
TRBV7-9	.	.	TRBJ1-2	TGTGCCAGCAGTGGCGGGACAAGTTATGGCTACACCTTC	CASSGGTSYGYTF
TRBV7-9	.	TRBD1	TRBJ1-4	TGTGCCAGCAGCGTCTACAGGGGAGGTGTGAGTGAAAAACTGTTTTTT	CASSVYRGGVSEKLFF
TRBV6-2/TRBV6-3	once	TRBD2	TRBJ2-1	TGTGCCAGCACCAATGGACTAGCGGGGAGTGAGCAGTTCTTC	CASTNGLAGSEQFF
TRBV20-1	.	TRBD1	TRBJ2-5	TGCAGTGCTAGAAGACCGGGACAGGGAGACGAGACCCAGTACTTC	CSARRPGQGDETQYF
TRBV11-2	.	.	TRBJ1-1	TGTGCCAGCAGCCTTACGGGGAGCTTGGAAGCTTTCTTT	CASSLTGSLEAFF
TRBV20-1	.	TRBD1	TRBJ2-3	TGCAGTGCTAGAGATCCCTGGGACAGTAGCACAGATACGCAGTATTTT	CSARDPWDSSTDTQYF
TRBV24-1	few	.	TRBJ2-1	TGTGCCACCAGTGATGGCCTGGGATATGGGCACAATGAGCAGTTCTTC	CATSDGLGYGHNEQFF
TRBV3-1	.	TRBD1	TRBJ1-2	TGTGCCAGCAGCCTCGCACCGGGACAGGGATCTGGCTACACCTTC	CASSLAPGQGSGYTF
TRBV7-8	.	.	TRBJ2-1	TGTGCCAGCAGCTTAGACCCAGTGGGGGGATACAATGAGCAGTTCTTC	CASSLDPVGGYNEQFF
TRBV29-1	few	TRBD1	TRBJ2-7	TGCAGCGTGAGAGGGGACAGTACCTACGAGCAGTACTTC	CSVRGDSTYEQYF
TRBV2	.	.	TRBJ2-2	TGTGCCAGCAGTTTAACGAGGGCCGGGGAGCTGTTTTTT	CASSLTRAGELFF
TRBV29-1	few	TRBD1	TRBJ2-7	TGCAGCACCCGGACAGGGACCTACGAGCAGTACTTC	CSTRTGTYEQYF
TRBV12-3/TRBV12-4	.	TRBD2	TRBJ2-7	TGTGCCAGCACTATAGCGGGGGACACCTACGAGCAGTACTTC	CASTIAGDTYEQYF
TRBV20-1	.	.	TRBJ2-5	TGCAGTGCCGAAGGGGGGCCAACAGAGACCCAGTACTTC	CSAEGGPTETQYF
TRBV4-1	once	.	TRBJ2-2	TGCGCCAGCAGCCAAGAGGGGGGAATAGCGAACACCGGGGAGCTGTTTTTT	CASSQEGGIANTGELFF
TRBV11-2	.	.	TRBJ2-3	TGTGCCAGCAGCCCCAGACAGTTACCCATTCTAACAGATACGCAGTATTTT	CASSPRQLPILTDTQYF
TRBV6-2/TRBV6-3	.	TRBD1	TRBJ1-6	TGTGCCAGCAGTTACTCGAATACAGGGGGATCACCCCTCCACTTT	CASSYSNTGGSPLHF
TRBV29-1	.	.	TRBJ1-1	TGCAGCGTGATGGAGGGTGAAGCTTTCTTT	CSVMEGEAFF
TRBV7-2	few	.	TRBJ2-5	TGTGCCAGCAGACACGACCAAACAGGGAGGGAAGAGACCCAGTACTTC	CASRHDQTGREETQYF
TRBV6-2/TRBV6-3	once	.	TRBJ2-3	TGTGCCAGCAGTTCCGCCCTATATGGCCCAGATACGCAGTATTTT	CASSSALYGPDTQYF
TRBV7-2	.	.	TRBJ1-1	TGTACCAGCAGCTTAGAGGGCATCACTGAAGCTTTCTTT	CTSSLEGITEAFF
TRBV6-5	.	.	TRBJ2-7	TGTGCCAGCAGTTACACGGCAGGGAACGAGCAGTACTTC	CASSYTAGNEQYF
TRBV20-1	.	TRBD1	TRBJ2-7	TGCAGTGCTGCCCCCCCGGACAGGGAATCCTACGAGCAGTACTTC	CSAAPPDRESYEQYF
TRBV7-2	.	TRBD2	TRBJ2-3	TGTGCCAGCAGCTTAGTAAGGCTAGCGGGGACCACAGATACGCAGTATTTT	CASSLVRLAGTTDTQYF
TRBV20-1	.	TRBD2	TRBJ2-5	TGCAGTGCTCCCTCCCAGCGGGGGCAAGAGACCCAGTACTTC	CSAPSQRGQETQYF
TRBV7-2	.	.	TRBJ1-2	TGTGCCAGCAGCCAGGCTCAGGCAGGGTATGGCTACACCTTC	CASSQAQAGYGYTF
TRBV27	.	.	TRBJ2-1	TGTGCCAGCAGTTTATCAGGGACCAACTACCTTGAGCAGTTCTTC	CASSLSGTNYLEQFF
TRBV27	few	.	TRBJ2-5	TGTGCCAGCAGTACGAACAAAGTGGAGACCCAGTACTTC	CASSTNKVETQYF
TRBV9	.	TRBD1	TRBJ2-5	TGTGCCAGCAGCGGGACAGGAGAAGAGGAGACCCAGTACTTC	CASSGTGEEETQYF
TRBV4-1	.	TRBD2	TRBJ2-1	TGCGCCAGCAGCCACACTAGCGGGAGTCTGTTCTTC	CASSHTSGSLFF
TRBV11-2	few	.	TRBJ2-7	TGTGCCAGCAGCTTAGTTTTGGCGAATGGCGAGCAGTACTTC	CASSLVLANGEQYF
TRBV3-1	.	.	TRBJ1-4	TGTGCCAGCAGCCAAGTCCCCCCAGGGGACGAAAAACTGTTTTTT	CASSQVPPGDEKLFF
TRBV11-2	few	.	TRBJ2-3	TGTGCCAGCAGCTTGAGGGGTTGGGGTACAGATACGCAGTATTTT	CASSLRGWGTDTQYF
TRBV29-1	.	TRBD1	TRBJ2-2	TGCAGCGTTGTGGTACAGGGGAAAACCGGGGAGCTGTTTTTT	CSVVVQGKTGELFF
TRBV6-2/TRBV6-3	.	TRBD2	TRBJ2-7	TGTGCCAGCAGACTAGCGTCAGTCTCCTACGAGCAGTACTTC	CASRLASVSYEQYF
TRBV20-1	.	TRBD1	TRBJ2-3	TGCAGTGCCCCGACAGGGGGCCTAATCACAGATACGCAGTATTTT	CSAPTGGLITDTQYF